This TCR beta chain was identified during a study of blood T cells in healthy people across ages. Study outcomes and limitations: Both naive CD4+ cell counts and diversity were greater in long-lived donors than in aged donors. A conclusive naive versus antigen-experienced comparison was prevented by the unsorted PBMCs.

This clonotype was seen repeatedly, ten times or more. The antigen is undetermined. The second PCR ran 7 to 11 cycles with a sample-barcoded 5' primer and J-beta primers. TCRdb recomputed calls from the 5' RACE reads with MiXCR, one row per CDR3 protein. The data contain about 1.5 million distinct CDR3 sequences, about 45% of them singletons. Trimming removed 6 bases from V and 1 base from J, with 9 bases in between. The CDR3 is 13 amino acids. The sequencing sample was made of blood. The V call is TRBV12-3 or TRBV12-4, the J call TRBJ1-2; the D gene is possibly TRBD1 (6 bases). The receptor was isolated from a woman younger than 30 in good health. CDR3 residues: CASRTDSNYGYTF. The CDR3 DNA sequence: TGTGCCAGCAGGACGGACAGTAACTATGGCTACACCTTC.